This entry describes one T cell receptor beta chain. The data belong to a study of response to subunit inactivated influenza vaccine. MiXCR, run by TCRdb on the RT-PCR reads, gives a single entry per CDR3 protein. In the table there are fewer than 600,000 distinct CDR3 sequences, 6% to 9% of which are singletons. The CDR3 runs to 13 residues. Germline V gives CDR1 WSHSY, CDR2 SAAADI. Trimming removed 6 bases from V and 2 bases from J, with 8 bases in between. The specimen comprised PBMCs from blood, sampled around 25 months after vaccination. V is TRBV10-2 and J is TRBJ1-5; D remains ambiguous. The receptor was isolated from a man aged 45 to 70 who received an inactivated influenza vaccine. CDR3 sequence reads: CASRFDGNQPQHF. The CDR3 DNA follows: TGCGCCAGCAGATTCGACGGCAATCAGCCCCAGCATTTT.